This entry concerns a single TCR beta chain. Its antigen is still unknown. The data were obtained in a study of glioma-infiltrating T cells. Points from the study as a whole: Non-neoplastic patients had below-expected tissue-blood divergence, while all gliomas exceeded expectation. Tissue and blood shared very few CDR3 sequences.

Amplification of TCR alpha and beta CDR3 regions from RNA used iRepertoire nested multiplex PCR. Input was roughly 95-400 ng of tissue mRNA or PBMC total RNA. In TCRdb, the multiplex PCR reads were re-called with MiXCR into one record per CDR3 protein. The table includes approximately 90,000 distinct CDR3 sequences, around a quarter detected once. Sequenced sample: glioma tissue, nonneoplastic brain tissue, or PBMCs (not recorded which). The receptor was derived from a human donor with low-grade glioma or glioblastoma, undergoing nonglioma brain surgery, or in good health (not recorded which).

CDR3 coding DNA: TGTGCCAGCATGGACAGAGCCCAAGAGACCCAGTACTTC. Its protein product is CASMDRAQETQYF. The gene calls are TRBV18 and TRBJ2-5; a weak D match, TRBD1 (6 bases). V lost 8 bases to trimming and J lost 1 base, with 11 bases between them. The CDR3 is 13 residues long. Germline V gene lookup returns CDR1 KGHSH and CDR2 LQKENI.